This paragraph reports one T cell receptor (beta chain). These data belong to a study of blood T cell repertoires in COVID-19. About the study: COVID-19 samples, acute and convalescent, were from the United States, Italy and Spain.

CDR1 and CDR2 (germline): MGHRA, YSYEKL. The CDR3 loop spans 16 amino acids. Trimming took off 2 bases at V and 8 bases at J, with 19 bases between the two ends. Profiled with immunoSEQ multiplex PCR; TCRdb holds only in-frame clones, not every one. The sample lists about 140,000 clones, approximately 88% occurring once. The chain is built from TRBV4-1 and TRBJ2-1; D might be TRBD2 (7 bases). The sequencing sample was made of peripheral blood. The clonotype was recovered from a man aged 55 to 69 with active or convalescent COVID-19. The CDR3 sequence is CASSQPHGGGPDEQFF. The CDR3 region has the DNA TGCGCCAGCAGCCAACCACATGGGGGGGGGCCTGATGAGCAGTTCTTC.